The TCR beta chain described here comes from a study of monozygotic twins with inflammatory bowel disease. Study findings and constraints: Especially with disease activity, IBD patients had fewer clonotypes in common with others than healthy twins did.

About this clonotype: Its target is not known.

No DNA is given; TCRdb re-called the 5' RACE reads and lists each CDR3 protein once. This repertoire includes around 410,000 distinct CDR3 sequences. Germline V gives CDR1 SGHDN, CDR2 FVKESK. The CDR3 runs to 15 residues. The sample was blood. V and J are TRBV14 and TRBJ2-1; the D call of TRBD2 rests on TCRdb alone, since no DNA is present to check it. This TCR was recovered from a human donor with ulcerative colitis or Crohn's disease, or a healthy co-twin of an affected twin (not recorded which). The CDR3 loop reads CASRSTSGSYNEQFF.